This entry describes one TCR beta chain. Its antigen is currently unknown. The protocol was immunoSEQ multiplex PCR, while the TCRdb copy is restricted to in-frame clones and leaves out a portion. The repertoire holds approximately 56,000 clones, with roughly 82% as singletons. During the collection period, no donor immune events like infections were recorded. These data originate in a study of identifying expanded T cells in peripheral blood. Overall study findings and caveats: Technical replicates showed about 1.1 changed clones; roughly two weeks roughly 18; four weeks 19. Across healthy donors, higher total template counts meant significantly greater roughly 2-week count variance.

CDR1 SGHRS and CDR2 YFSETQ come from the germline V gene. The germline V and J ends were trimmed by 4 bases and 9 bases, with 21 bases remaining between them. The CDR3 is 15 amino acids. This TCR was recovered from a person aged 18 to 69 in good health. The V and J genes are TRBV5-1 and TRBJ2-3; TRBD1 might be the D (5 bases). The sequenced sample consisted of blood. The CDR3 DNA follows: TGCGCCAGCAGCCCAGCGAGGCCTGGGTCAGGGACGCAGTATTTT. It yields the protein CASSPARPGSGTQYF.